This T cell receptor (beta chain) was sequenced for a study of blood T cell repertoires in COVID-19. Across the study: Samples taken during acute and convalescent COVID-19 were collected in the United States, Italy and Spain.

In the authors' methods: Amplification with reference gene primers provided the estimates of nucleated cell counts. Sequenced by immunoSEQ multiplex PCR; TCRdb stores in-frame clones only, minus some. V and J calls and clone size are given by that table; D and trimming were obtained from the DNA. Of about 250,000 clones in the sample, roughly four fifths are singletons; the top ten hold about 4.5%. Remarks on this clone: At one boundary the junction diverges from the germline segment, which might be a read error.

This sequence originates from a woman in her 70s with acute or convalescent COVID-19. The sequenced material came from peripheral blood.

CDR3 region: CASSLGVRQEYGYTF. CDR3 in DNA: TGTGCCAGCAGTTTAGGGGTCCGACAGGAATATGGCTACACCTTC. This sequence joins TRBV7-2 and TRBJ1-2; a possible D gene is TRBD1 (6 bases). Germline V gene lookup returns CDR1 SGHTA and CDR2 FQGNSA. CDR3 size: 15 residues.